These 31 T cell receptor beta chains originate from one sample sequenced in a study of blood T cells in healthy people across ages. Next came a second PCR, run for roughly 7 to 12 cycles, which used a sample-barcoded 5' primer along with a J-beta primer mix. TCRdb re-derived calls from the 5' RACE reads in MiXCR, one entry per CDR3 protein. The sample lists under 2 million distinct CDR3 sequences, roughly 32% occurring once. Sequenced: blood. The receptors were sampled from a woman aged 30 to 39 in good health.

Note on this clonotype: Given a much more abundant clone one base away, this may be a read error. The V gene is TRBV29-1, the J gene TRBJ2-7, with D possibly TRBD2 on 5 matching bases. Germline V gene lookup returns CDR1 SQVTM and CDR2 ANQGSEA. V was trimmed by 7 bases and J by 1 base, leaving 14 bases between them. The CDR3 totals 13 residues. CDR3 amino acids: CSALGRGSYEQYF. The CDR3 DNA reads TGCAGCGCCCTCGGACGGGGTTCCTACGAGCAGTACTTC.

The V gene is TRBV20-1, the J gene TRBJ2-1; D unresolved. Trimming left V 0 bases short and J 3 bases short, with 6 bases between. Germline CDR1 DFQATT, CDR2 SNEGSKA (reference sequence). The CDR3 is made up of 13 amino acids. The CDR3 nucleotides are TGCAGTGCTAGAGAGGCAAACTACAATGAGCAGTTCTTC. The encoded protein is CSAREANYNEQFF.

There are a few counts of this clonotype. The chain couples TRBV28 to TRBJ2-7; D unclear. Trimming cost V 4 bases and J 3 bases, with 10 bases left between them. The CDR3 extends over 13 amino acids. The V gene's germline CDR1 is MDHEN and CDR2 SYDVKM. CDR3 in amino acids: CASSSGDIYEQYF. The CDR3 DNA follows: TGTGCCAGCAGTTCGGGTGACATCTACGAGCAGTACTTC.

The chain couples TRBV20-1 to TRBJ1-1; 8 nucleotides align to TRBD1. The germline gives CDR1 DFQATT, CDR2 SNEGSKA (reference sequence). J was trimmed by 4 bases and V by 6 bases; bases with no gene match: 13. The CDR3 is 15 residues long. The CDR3 spells CSAPPWTGRGTEAFF. DNA for the CDR3: TGCAGTGCCCCCCCCTGGACAGGGCGAGGCACTGAAGCTTTCTTT.

The gene calls are TRBV6-5 and TRBJ2-7, with 7 positions matching TRBD1. Unmatched junction bases numbered 11, after V lost 2 bases and J lost 4 bases. Germline assignment: CDR1 MNHEY and CDR2 SVGAGI. The CDR3 sequence is 16 residues long. The CDR3 region has the DNA TGTGCCAGCAGTTACCAGCCCCGGACAGGCTCATACGAGCAGTACTTC. Encoded protein: CASSYQPRTGSYEQYF.

The chain carries TRBV6-6 and TRBJ1-5; D unclear. Trimming shortened V by 4 bases and J by 4 bases, and 17 bases separated the two germline ends. This CDR3 spans 16 amino acids. The germline CDR1 and CDR2 sequences are MNHNY and SVGAGI (reference sequence). The CDR3 spells CASSLGITLSNQPQHF. For the CDR3, the DNA is TGTGCCAGCAGTTTAGGGATCACATTAAGTAATCAGCCCCAGCATTTT.

The V and J genes are TRBV2 and TRBJ2-3, with unresolved D. Germline V gives CDR1 SNHLY, CDR2 FYNNEI. Trimming took 6 bases from V and 6 from J, leaving 13 bases between them. CDR3 length: 13 amino acids. The CDR3, as DNA: TGTGCCAGCAGCGCTGAGGCCCAGGATACGCAGTATTTT. Its translation: CASSAEAQDTQYF.

This clonotype has ten or more counts. The gene calls are TRBV20-1 and TRBJ1-1, with D maybe TRBD1 (6 bases). Germline CDR1 and CDR2: DFQATT and SNEGSKA (reference sequence). This CDR3 contains 17 residues. V was shortened by 6 bases and J by 0 bases, with 23 bases between the two germline ends. The CDR3 loop is CSANEHRAGNLNTEAFF. The CDR3 DNA sequence: TGCAGTGCCAACGAACACAGGGCCGGCAACTTGAACACTGAAGCTTTCTTT.

This chain joins TRBV3-1 and TRBJ1-1; D not certain. Germline-derived CDR1 and CDR2 are LGHDT and YNNKEL (reference sequence). The germline V and J ends were trimmed by 1 base and 10 bases, with 10 bases remaining between them. CDR3 length equals 12 residues. The CDR3: CASSQGRLIAFF. In DNA form, the CDR3 reads TGTGCCAGCAGCCAAGGGCGGTTGATAGCTTTCTTT.

J is TRBJ2-1 and V is TRBV30, with TRBD2 matching over 10 bases. CDR3 size: 15 residues. Per germline, CDR1 GTSNPN and CDR2 SVGIG (reference sequence). The V and J ends lost 0 bases and 8 bases, in that order; junction bases with no gene match: 7. The CDR3 spells CAWSVLSGRGDEQFF. The CDR3 DNA follows: TGTGCCTGGAGTGTACTAAGCGGGAGGGGTGATGAGCAGTTCTTC.

CDR3: CSASRGNMNTEAFF. The CDR3 region has the DNA TGCAGTGCTAGTCGGGGTAACATGAACACTGAAGCTTTCTTT. The chain has TRBV20-1 and TRBJ1-1; D is ambiguous. The V gene lost 3 bases and the J gene lost 0 bases, with 11 bases spanning the gap. The CDR3 is 14 residues long. CDR1 is DFQATT and CDR2 is SNEGSKA in the germline V gene (reference sequence).

This clonotype was recorded many times. This sequence joins TRBV4-1 and TRBJ2-5, with D perhaps given as TRBD1 or TRBD2 (6 bases each). This CDR3 region has 15 residues. V was trimmed by 4 bases and J by 5 bases, leaving 17 bases between them. Germline loops: CDR1 MGHRA, CDR2 YSYEKL. The CDR3 sequence is CASSRPEGGRETQYF. CDR3 DNA: TGCGCCAGCAGCCGCCCCGAGGGGGGCCGGGAGACCCAGTACTTC.

This clonotype was counted a few times. CDR3 in amino acids: CASSLVGPFYGYTF. CDR3 sequence (DNA): TGCGCCAGCAGCTTGGTGGGCCCGTTTTATGGCTACACCTTC. The rearrangement uses TRBV5-1 and TRBJ1-2; D remains ambiguous. Between the trimmed V and J ends, which lost 0 bases and 5 bases, there was a span of 11 bases. CDR1 and CDR2 (germline): SGHRS, YFSETQ. The CDR3 contains 14 residues. The full variable domain, with the rest looked up from reference TRBV5-1 and TRBJ1-2, is KAGVTQTPRYLIKTRGQQVTLSCSPISGHRSVSWYQQTPGQGLQFLFEYFSETQRNKGNFPGRFSGRQFSNSRSEMNVSTLELGDSALYLCASSLVGPFYGYTFGSGTRLTVV.

This clonotype was found a few times. V usage is TRBV4-1 and J usage is TRBJ2-5; TRBD2 matches at 9 bases. Germline V gene lookup returns CDR1 MGHRA and CDR2 YSYEKL. Losses at the gene ends were 4 bases for V and 11 bases for J; bases not matched to a gene: 11. There are 14 residues in the CDR3. CDR3 sequence reads: CASSLIAGVYGQYF. The CDR3 region has the DNA TGCGCCAGCAGCCTGATAGCGGGAGTGTATGGGCAGTACTTC.

The DNA for the CDR3 is TGCGCCAGCAGCTTGAAGGGGACGCAGCCCTATGGCTACACCTTC. This gives the protein CASSLKGTQPYGYTF. The rearrangement joins TRBV5-1 to TRBJ1-2; D is perhaps TRBD1 (5 bases). V lost 1 base and J 4 bases, leaving 14 bases between the germline ends. Germline CDR1 reads SGHRS; CDR2 reads YFSETQ. The CDR3 has 15 residues.

The chain carries TRBV24-1 and TRBJ2-7; 7 bases line up with TRBD2. The CDR3 has 17 residues. Germline trimming cut 3 bases from V and 0 bases from J; bases unmatched to any gene: 10. Germline CDR1 and CDR2: KGHDR and SFDVKD. This chain's CDR3 is CATSDPGTGGSSYEQYF. DNA for the CDR3: TGTGCCACCAGTGATCCTGGGACTGGCGGGAGCTCCTACGAGCAGTACTTC.

There are a few counts of this clonotype. The V gene is TRBV9, the J gene TRBJ2-7; D perhaps matches TRBD1 (5 bases). This CDR3 has 15 amino acids. The germline V gene has CDR1 SGDLS and CDR2 YYNGEE. V shed 7 bases and J shed 5 bases, with 22 bases lying between them. The DNA of the CDR3 is TGTGCCAGCGGCGCTGCAGGGTACCCCACGGACGAGCAGTACTTC. It specifies CASGAAGYPTDEQYF.

The rearrangement joins TRBV9 to TRBJ1-1; 7 bases are a match to TRBD1. Per the germline V gene, CDR1 is SGDLS and CDR2 is YYNGEE. The trim removed 3 bases at V and 4 bases at J, leaving 6 bases unmatched. The CDR3 runs 14 residues. Here the CDR3 reads CASSDSGGGTEAFF. The CDR3 DNA is TGTGCCAGCAGCGATTCAGGGGGGGGCACTGAAGCTTTCTTT.

This clonotype was observed a few times. V and J are TRBV18 and TRBJ2-3, with D possibly TRBD1 on 5 matching bases. Trimming cost V 2 bases and J 3 bases, with 15 bases left between them. CDR1 is KGHSH, CDR2 LQKENI, per germline. The CDR3 is 16 residues long. CDR3 DNA: TGTGCCAGCTCACCAGGGCCAGGGCAGGGTACAGATACGCAGTATTTT. Amino acids: CASSPGPGQGTDTQYF.

The CDR3 protein is CSAGFQATHEQYF. CDR3 nucleotides: TGCAGTGCTGGATTCCAGGCGACCCACGAGCAGTACTTC. V gene TRBV20-1 combines with J gene TRBJ2-7; D unclear. This CDR3 is 13 amino acids long. Germline CDR1 reads DFQATT; CDR2 reads SNEGSKA (reference sequence). V lost 5 bases, J lost 5 bases, and 16 bases lay in between.

This clonotype has at least ten counts. The chain links TRBV18 to TRBJ2-7; D is unclear. Looked up from germline, CDR1 is KGHSH and CDR2 is LQKENI. Trimming pared 2 bases from V and 5 bases from J, leaving 7 bases between. The CDR3 has 12 residues. CDR3 protein: CASSPGSNEQYF. The CDR3 region has the DNA TGTGCCAGCTCACCAGGCAGTAACGAGCAGTACTTC.

The chain joins TRBV10-2 to TRBJ2-3; TRBD2 matches at 8 bases. CDR3 length equals 17 residues. V dropped 4 bases and J dropped 4; count of bases not matched to a gene: 13. CDR1 WSHSY and CDR2 SAAADI come from the germline V gene. The CDR3 region has the DNA TGCGCCAGCAGTGCTCTAAAGGAGCGGGGGATCCCAGATACGCAGTATTTT. Protein product: CASSALKERGIPDTQYF.

In nucleotides, the CDR3 is TGCAGTGCTAGAGCCCACCCCAGCGGGAGTGGGGGTACGCAGTATTTT. Translated, it gives CSARAHPSGSGGTQYF. The chain recombines TRBV20-1 with TRBJ2-3, with 8 bases aligning to TRBD2. The J segment lost 8 bases and the V segment lost 1 base, leaving 14 bases of the junction unmatched. The CDR3 consists of 16 residues. Germline V lookup: CDR1 DFQATT, CDR2 SNEGSKA (reference sequence).

The V and J genes are TRBV9 and TRBJ2-3; D gene uncertain. V lost 4 bases and J 3 bases, leaving 12 bases between the germline ends. Germline V CDR1 and CDR2: SGDLS, YYNGEE. The CDR3 has 14 amino acids. CDR3 amino acids: CASSPLKETDTQYF. CDR3 nucleotide sequence: TGTGCCAGCAGCCCACTCAAGGAAACAGATACGCAGTATTTT.

This clonotype was seen once. The chain combines TRBV3-1 with TRBJ1-2; a possible D gene is TRBD1 (5 bases). The V gene's germline CDR1 is LGHDT and CDR2 YNNKEL (reference sequence). The CDR3 totals 17 residues. With 4 bases removed from V and 3 bases from J, the gap between germline ends came to 21 bases. CDR3 nucleotides: TGTGCCAGCAGCCCGGAGGACCGGGGCCGGGGGTACTATGGCTACACCTTC. Protein: CASSPEDRGRGYYGYTF.

A single count supports this clonotype. V and J are TRBV5-1 and TRBJ2-7; 7 positions match TRBD1. V shed 4 bases and J 0 bases; nucleotides not matched to a gene: 13. The CDR3 is 17 amino acids. In germline, CDR1 is SGHRS, CDR2 YFSETQ. The CDR3 region has the DNA TGCGCCAGCAGCATAAATCGACAGGGCCGGACCTCCTACGAGCAGTACTTC. Translated: CASSINRQGRTSYEQYF. Complete variable domain (other parts from reference TRBV5-1 and TRBJ2-7): KAGVTQTPRYLIKTRGQQVTLSCSPISGHRSVSWYQQTPGQGLQFLFEYFSETQRNKGNFPGRFSGRQFSNSRSEMNVSTLELGDSALYLCASSINRQGRTSYEQYFGPGTRLTVT.

The chain joins TRBV5-1 to TRBJ2-7; D gene uncertain. The CDR3 consists of 14 residues. V was pared by 0 bases and J by 7 bases, with 14 bases between. Per the germline V gene, CDR1 is SGHRS and CDR2 is YFSETQ. CDR3 protein: CASSLGHQYNEQYF. In nucleotides, the CDR3 is TGCGCCAGCAGCTTGGGACACCAATACAATGAGCAGTACTTC.

The gene calls are TRBV12-3 or TRBV12-4 and TRBJ2-7; D may correspond to TRBD1 or TRBD2 (5 bases each). The CDR3 is 14 residues long. V was shortened by 6 bases and J by 2 bases, with 14 bases between the two germline ends. The CDR3 is CASSSILGPYEQYF. The DNA of the CDR3 is TGTGCCAGCAGCTCGATTTTGGGACCCTACGAGCAGTACTTC.

There are a few counts of this clonotype. The CDR3, as DNA: TGTGCCAGTAGCGCTCGGGACAGGACCGAGCAGTACTTC. This gives the protein CASSARDRTEQYF. This chain links TRBV19 with TRBJ2-7; 8 bases map to TRBD1. J lost 6 bases, V lost 6 bases, and 7 bases had no gene match. The germline CDR1 and CDR2 sequences are LNHDA and SQIVND (reference sequence). The length of the CDR3 is 13 residues.

The rearrangement uses TRBV15 and TRBJ2-7; the match to TRBD1 covers 10 bases. The germline CDR1 and CDR2 sequences are LNHNV and YYDKDF (reference sequence). The CDR3 extends over 15 amino acids. The J segment lost 4 bases and the V segment lost 1 base, leaving 4 bases of the junction unmatched. The CDR3 sequence: CATSRVPDRGYEQYF. As DNA, the CDR3 is TGTGCCACCAGCAGAGTCCCGGACAGGGGGTACGAGCAGTACTTC.

This clonotype was recorded a few times. The rearrangement joins TRBV7-2 to TRBJ1-2, with unresolved D. V shed 5 bases and J shed 8 bases, with 12 bases lying between them. Germline V CDR1 and CDR2: SGHTA, FQGNSA. This CDR3 is built from 12 residues. CDR3 sequence reads: CASSPPLRGYTF. In DNA, the CDR3 is TGTGCCAGCAGCCCCCCTTTGCGAGGCTACACCTTC.